The clone carrying this TCR beta chain occurred a few times. The data stem from a study of T cells in Graves' hyperthyroidism and ophthalmopathy. The CDR3 regions of TCR beta were amplified from RNA transcripts. During a first-round RT-PCR of the TCR CDR3, the HTBI primer set was used. TCRdb itself ran the multiplex PCR reads through MiXCR, one entry per CDR3 protein. The data hold 500,000 to 800,000 distinct CDR3 sequences, with roughly 46% observed a single time. CDR3 size: 15 residues. Germline CDR1 and CDR2: LNHDA and SQIVND (reference sequence). The V segment lost 8 bases and the J segment 4 bases; nucleotides outside the gene matches: 6.

Sequencing was carried out using peripheral blood or thyroid tissue (not recorded which). The genes are TRBV19 and TRBJ2-5; 14 bases match TRBD2. The source of this sequence is an adult man with Graves' disease, either hyperthyroidism or ophthalmopathy (not recorded which). The CDR3 loop is CASSETSGRGETQYF. The CDR3 nucleotides are TGTGCCAGTTCCGAGACTAGCGGGAGGGGAGAGACCCAGTACTTC.